This T cell receptor (beta chain) was retrieved from a study of identical twins (dated by TCRdb to about 2016). Looking at the study overall: TCR alpha and beta repertoires from monozygotic twins, unrelated adults of various ages and cord blood were deep-sequenced to test whether fetal clonotypes persist. To rule out contamination, the twin experiments were replicated at different times with different library preparation protocols.

For CDR1 and CDR2, the germline V gene lists SGHNT and YENEEA. V and J are trimmed by 5 bases and 10 bases, and the gene matches miss 7 bases of the junction. The CDR3 sequence holds 13 residues, the cysteine and phenylalanine included. Only the CDR3 portion is preserved as DNA: 39 bases, with reading frame beginning at the first base. Every donor in the study was a healthy Caucasian. The twin cohort comprised three pairs of female monozygotic twins, all aged about 18 to 30 years. Peripheral blood mononuclear cells were used as the source from which RNA for TCR libraries was isolated. As regards this clonotype: Its specific antigen is unknown. Base-call qualities are not available, and no considerably larger clone is one nucleotide away.

Libraries were made using 5' RACE. Sequencing relied on an Illumina HiSeq 2000. Template switching added a universal primer binding site, and the final cDNA carried a unique molecular identifier that allowed TCR cDNA molecules to be counted accurately. First-strand cDNA for TCR alpha and beta chains was synthesized from specific primers in the conserved constant-segment region. To control for contamination, each cDNA library was double barcoded with a SMART-Mk sample barcode plus Illumina barcodes. TruSeq adapter sequences, together with Illumina sample barcodes, were added in two successive PCR steps. The Illumina HiSeq platform was used with custom primers to sequence TCR alpha and beta cDNA libraries. In the authors' own workflow: MiGEC was used to process raw reads and extract unique molecular identifiers, and MiXCR was used to find CDR3 positions. For each individual, recombination models were inferred using an EM algorithm with the repgenHMM and IGoR tools. Shared clonotypes were analyzed with the tcR package in R, and sharing was normalized by the product of cloneset sizes. Out-of-frame nonproductive sequences were analyzed to study raw recombination free of thymic and clonal selection effects. Clones were called with MiXCR by TCRdb after fastp trimmed the public reads at Q25, and only in-frame beta chains were retained. Records with the same CDR3 protein are collapsed into one entry carrying the most frequent genes and DNA. Clone size and V and J calls follow TCRdb, not the original study. Across this sample there are 750,000 to 950,000 distinct CDR3 sequences, with 9% to 15% seen only once. The ten largest account for about 1.6% of the sample.

Overall results and qualifications from the work: Excess twin sharing in beta out-of-frame sequences was weaker because fewer shared sequences lowered the signal-to-noise ratio. Compared with coincidental sharing between unrelated individuals, out-of-frame TCR alpha sequences shared between twins had an excess of sequences with low generation probability. Because the same donors could not be followed over many years, the conclusions depended on cross-sectional statistical analysis. In monozygotic twins, recombination models systematically underestimated out-of-frame TCR alpha sharing, but the models matched the sharing seen between unrelated individuals. Fewer insertions were carried by abundant cord blood beta clonotypes, a similar but weaker trend appeared in young adult naive repertoires, and no such trend appeared in memory repertoires. Invariant T cells such as MAIT and iNKT could partly confound zero-insertion analyses, although diverse VJ usage argued against such confounding for most clonotypes.

These sequences were also reported in another study, on yellow fever vaccine responses in identical twins. As the second publication notes: The authors reported that the T cell response to vaccination in identical twins appeared partly convergent and partly personalized. Focusing on identical twins, the study followed the T cell clones that responded to the vaccine, and did so with precision.

The sample consisted of PBMCs. The receptor comes from a young woman in good health. This sequence uses TRBV11-3 and TRBJ2-5, with TRBD1 matching 10 junction bases. The CDR3 protein sequence reads: CASSETGGAIQYF. DNA sequence: TGTGCCAGCAGCGAGACAGGGGGCGCGATCCAGTACTTC.